One sample yielded the 10 T cell receptor beta chains listed below, sequenced in a study of chronic HIV infection and antiretroviral therapy (dated by TCRdb to between 2014 and 2017). Receptor amplification or capture employed 5' RACE. Instrument used: Illumina MiSeq. The public sequencing data were trimmed at Q25 with fastp and processed into clonotypes with MiXCR by TCRdb, which kept only in-frame beta chains. One record per CDR3 amino acid sequence lists the most common genes and DNA. In this sample the table shows about 31,000 distinct CDR3 sequences, 7% to 10% of which occur a single time. The ten top clones hold more than 2% of the sample. The specimen was peripheral blood. Receptors were obtained from an adult who had HIV and had not received antiretroviral therapy, or was an uninfected healthy control (not recorded which).

This clonotype has ten or more counts. The gene calls are TRBV9 and TRBJ2-6; possibly TRBD1 for D (6 bases). The CDR3 contains 16 residues. Trimming took 0 bases from V and 0 from J, leaving 7 bases between them. Germline V CDR1 and CDR2: SGDLS, YYNGEE. CDR3 amino acids: CASSVGGLSGANVLTF. CDR3 DNA: TGTGCCAGCAGCGTAGGGGGGCTCTCTGGGGCCAACGTCCTGACTTTC.

As DNA, the CDR3 is TGTGCCAGCAGCATGGGGGCCAGCACAGATACGCAGTATTTT. It encodes CASSMGASTDTQYF. V is TRBV7-2 and J is TRBJ2-3, with D possibly TRBD1 on 6 matching bases. The CDR3 spans 14 residues. Germline CDR1 SGHTA, CDR2 FQGNSA. Trimming removed 5 bases at V and 0 bases at J, with 9 bases between.

The V and J genes are TRBV7-2 and TRBJ2-3, with 7 bases lining up with TRBD2. V gave up 8 bases and J gave up 4 bases; unmatched junction bases: 0. The CDR3 contains 11 residues. Germline lookup yields CDR1 SGHTA and CDR2 FQGNSA. CDR3 protein: CASGGADTQYF. The CDR3 DNA sequence: TGTGCCAGCGGGGGGGCAGATACGCAGTATTTT.

This clonotype was seen once. A single base separates this from a much larger clone, so it may be a read error. This chain links TRBV12-3 or TRBV12-4 with TRBJ2-7, with D possibly being TRBD2 (6 bases). This CDR3 spans 14 amino acids. The ends were cut back, 2 bases at V and 3 bases at J, with 11 bases in the middle. This chain's CDR3 is CASSLWGEDYEQYF. CDR3 bases: TGTGCCAGCAGTTTATGGGGGGAGGACTACGAGCAGTACTTC.

This clonotype has a count of ten or more. J is TRBJ1-1 and V is TRBV20-1; possibly TRBD1 for D (6 bases). Trimming cost V 3 bases and J 8 bases, with 10 bases left between them. Germline loops: CDR1 DFQATT, CDR2 SNEGSKA (reference sequence). This CDR3 has 11 residues. The CDR3 is CSAREGEEAFF. CDR3 nucleotide sequence: TGCAGTGCTAGGGAGGGGGAAGAAGCTTTCTTT.

This clonotype was seen many times. The V and J genes are TRBV6-1 and TRBJ2-2, with a weak D call TRBD2 (6 bases). Germline CDR1 and CDR2: MNHNS and SASEGT. V was shortened by 2 bases and J by 1 base, with 8 bases between the two germline ends. The CDR3 has 15 amino acids. Here the CDR3 DNA reads TGTGCCAGCAGTGAATGGGACTTGAACACCGGGGAGCTGTTTTTT. Residues: CASSEWDLNTGELFF.

This clonotype was seen many times. This chain uses TRBV7-2 with TRBJ2-5; tentatively, D is TRBD1 (5 bases). The ends were cut back, 5 bases at V and 5 bases at J, with 21 bases in the middle. The CDR3 extends over 16 amino acids. CDR1 and CDR2 (germline): SGHTA, FQGNSA. CDR3 sequence: CASSPTRQGPGETQYF. The CDR3, as DNA: TGTGCCAGCAGCCCGACTCGGCAGGGCCCAGGGGAGACCCAGTACTTC.

Many counts were recorded for this clonotype. The chain employs TRBV5-1 and TRBJ2-5; TRBD2 agrees at 10 bases. Trimming cost V 6 bases and J 5 bases; bases outside gene matches: 13. The CDR3 covers 16 residues. Germline assignment: CDR1 SGHRS and CDR2 YFSETQ. The CDR3 sequence: CASTPESGRARETQYF. CDR3 coding DNA: TGCGCCAGCACCCCGGAGAGCGGGAGGGCCCGGGAGACCCAGTACTTC.

Only a few counts were recorded for this clonotype. The chain joins TRBV25-1 to TRBJ1-5, with D perhaps TRBD1 (5 bases). Germline loops: CDR1 MGHDK, CDR2 SYGVNS. The V and J ends lost 1 base and 3 bases respectively, with 7 bases between them. CDR3 length equals 14 residues. Written as DNA, the CDR3 is TGTGCCAGCAGTGAATGGGGGAACAATCAGCCCCAGCATTTT. Translated, it gives CASSEWGNNQPQHF.

Notes on this clonotype: Possible read error: a much larger clone is one base away. J is TRBJ2-3 and V is TRBV14, with D perhaps matching TRBD1 (6 bases). Trimming removed 3 bases at V and 6 bases at J, with 19 bases between. The CDR3 is 16 residues long. Germline CDR1 reads SGHDN; CDR2 reads FVKESK. CDR3: CASSHGVVQGDDTQYF. DNA for the CDR3: TGTGCCAGCAGCCACGGGGTTGTACAGGGAGATGATACGCAGTATTTT.